This T cell receptor (beta chain) is drawn from a study of T cell changes during pregnancy in multiple sclerosis. Sequencing used immunoSEQ multiplex PCR; TCRdb keeps in-frame clones, though not all of them. The data contain approximately 18,000 clones, over 70% of them singletons. The CDR3 runs to 14 residues. CDR1 SEHNR and CDR2 FQNEAQ come from the germline V gene (reference sequence). The ends were cut back, 1 base at V and 8 bases at J, with 9 bases in the middle. The sequencing used CD8+ T cells from peripheral blood mononuclear cells, collected in the third trimester of pregnancy. The chain links TRBV7-9 to TRBJ1-6; D may be TRBD1 (6 bases). The source is a female donor in good health, enrolled as a control in a pregnancy study. The CDR3 is CASSLDRVYSPLHF. The CDR3 region has the DNA TGTGCCAGCAGCTTAGACAGGGTGTATTCACCCCTCCACTTT.